A selection of T cell receptor beta chains follows, all from one sample in a study of CD8 T cells in ankylosing spondylitis. TCRdb re-called the 5' RACE reads through MiXCR, storing one row per CDR3 protein. The data show around 300,000 distinct CDR3 sequences, roughly 12% seen once. The sequenced sample was blood, either unsorted or a sorted T cell fraction (not recorded which). The origin of the receptors is a female donor with ankylosing spondylitis or in good health (not recorded which). CDR3s include the opening cysteine and the closing phenylalanine or tryptophan. D genes are given only for firm matches. Clone size, where shown, is once, few, many, or a class for clones that have expanded.

cdr3_aa,cdr3_nt,clone_size,d_call,j_call,v_call
CASSLDRIYNYEQYF,TGTGCCAGCAGCTTAGACAGGATTTATAACTACGAGCAGTACTTC,many,NA,TRBJ2-7,TRBV7-9
CASSFGVGMNTEAFF,TGCGCCAGCAGCTTTGGGGTCGGGATGAACACTGAAGCTTTCTTT,many,NA,TRBJ1-1,TRBV5-1
CASSLGGPYEQSF,TGCGCCAGCAGCTTGGGGGGACCTTACGAGCAGTCCTTC,NA,NA,TRBJ2-7,TRBV5-1
CATSGRSSGSNADTQYF,TGTGCCACCAGCGGACGGTCGAGCGGGAGTAATGCAGATACGCAGTATTTT,NA,TRBD2,TRBJ2-3,TRBV15
CASSRDLHYEQYF,TGCGCCAGCAGCCGGGACCTTCACTACGAGCAGTACTTC,NA,NA,TRBJ2-7,TRBV4-3
CASSLVTGSSGNTIYF,TGTGCCAGCAGCTTGGTAACGGGGAGCTCTGGAAACACCATATATTTT,many,NA,TRBJ1-3,TRBV5-6
CASSLGAAYNEQFF,TGTGCCAGCAGCTTAGGGGCAGCTTACAATGAGCAGTTCTTC,many,NA,TRBJ2-1,TRBV11-3
CASSLEGLVNSPLHF,TGCGCCAGCAGCTTGGAAGGCCTGGTTAATTCACCCCTCCACTTT,many,NA,TRBJ1-6,TRBV5-1
CASSSGGVYNEQFF,TGTGCCAGCTCTAGCGGGGGTGTCTACAATGAGCAGTTCTTC,many,TRBD2,TRBJ2-1,TRBV12-3/TRBV12-4
CASSLAGTLGNTIYF,TGTGCCAGCAGCTTAGCCGGAACACTCGGAAACACCATATATTTT,many,NA,TRBJ1-3,TRBV7-2
CASSLDSGTRADTQYF,TGTGCCAGCAGTTTAGATTCGGGGACTCGAGCAGATACGCAGTATTTT,many,NA,TRBJ2-3,TRBV27
CASSSPDRNTEAFF,TGTGCCAGCAGTTCCCCGGACCGGAACACTGAAGCTTTCTTT,NA,NA,TRBJ1-1,TRBV27
CASSGTGNGGELFF,TGCGCCAGCTCCGGGACAGGGAATGGAGGGGAGCTGTTTTTT,many,TRBD1,TRBJ2-2,TRBV5-1
CASSPGHSLDQPQHF,TGCGCCAGCAGCCCGGGACACTCCCTTGATCAGCCCCAGCATTTT,many,NA,TRBJ1-5,TRBV5-1
CADRAVGQGPDTQYF,TGTGCCGACAGGGCAGTAGGACAGGGGCCAGATACGCAGTATTTT,NA,TRBD1,TRBJ2-3,TRBV7-8
CASSLGGESEAFF,TGTGCCAGCAGCTTGGGGGGGGAGTCTGAAGCTTTCTTT,many,NA,TRBJ1-1,TRBV7-9
CSAREQGAHGYTF,TGCAGTGCTAGAGAGCAGGGGGCTCATGGCTACACCTTC,NA,TRBD1,TRBJ1-2,TRBV20-1
CATSDLYGTGELFF,TGTGCCACCAGTGATTTGTACGGGACCGGGGAGCTGTTTTTT,NA,NA,TRBJ2-2,TRBV24-1